The present T cell receptor beta chain was sequenced within a study of cytomegalovirus exposure and HLA in healthy donors. Looking at the study overall: Researchers previously reported finding some 110 million unique TCR beta sequences from about 179 million T cells.

For this clone: Its antigen is not identified.

This CDR3 has 14 residues. The V and J ends lost 3 bases and 3 bases respectively, with 12 bases between them. Looked up from germline, CDR1 is MNHEY and CDR2 is SMNVEV (reference sequence). Study-wide findings and caveats: A later analysis showed TCR association rates differing by HLA locus, peaking at DRB1 and lowest at HLA-C. A later analysis linked a missense DCLRE1C variant to TCR beta V- and J-gene trimming. With high specificity and sensitivity, the classifier reportedly diagnosed cytomegalovirus status.

Primers for the PCR totalled 60 Vbeta and 13 Jbeta. Only in-frame clones appear in the TCRdb table, and some are missing; sequencing was by immunoSEQ multiplex PCR. The data hold approximately 120,000 clones, with roughly 74% observed a single time. The rearrangement links TRBV27 to TRBJ2-7, with D maybe TRBD2 (6 bases). The source of this sequence is a woman aged 45-59 years in good health and CMV-seropositive. Sequencing used PBMCs. CDR3 sequence: CASSLRRGFYEQYF. CDR3 nucleotides: TGTGCCAGCAGTTTGAGGCGGGGTTTCTACGAGCAGTACTTC.